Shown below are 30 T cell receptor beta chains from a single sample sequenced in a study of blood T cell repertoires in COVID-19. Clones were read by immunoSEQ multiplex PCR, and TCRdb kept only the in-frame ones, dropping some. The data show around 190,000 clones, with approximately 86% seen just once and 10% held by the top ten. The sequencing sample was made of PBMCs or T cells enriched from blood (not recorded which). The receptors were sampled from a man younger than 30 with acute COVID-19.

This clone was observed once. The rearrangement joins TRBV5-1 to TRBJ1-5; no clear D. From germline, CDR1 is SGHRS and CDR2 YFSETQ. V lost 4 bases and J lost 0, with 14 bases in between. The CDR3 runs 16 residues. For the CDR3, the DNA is TGCGCCAGCAGCCGTGAGCCCGATTATAGCAATCAGCCCCAGCATTTT. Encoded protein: CASSREPDYSNQPQHF.

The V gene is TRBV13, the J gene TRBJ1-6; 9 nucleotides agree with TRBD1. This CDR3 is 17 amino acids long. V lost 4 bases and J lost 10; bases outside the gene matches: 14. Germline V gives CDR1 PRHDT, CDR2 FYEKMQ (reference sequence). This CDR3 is CASSSRSTGGFRSPLHF. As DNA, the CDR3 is TGTGCCAGCAGCTCTCGGTCGACAGGGGGGTTTCGATCACCCCTCCACTTT.

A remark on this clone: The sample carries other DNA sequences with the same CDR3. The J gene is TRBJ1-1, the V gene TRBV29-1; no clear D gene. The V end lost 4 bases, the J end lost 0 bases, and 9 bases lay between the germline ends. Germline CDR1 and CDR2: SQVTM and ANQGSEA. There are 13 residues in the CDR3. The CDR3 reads CSVAGRMNTEAFF. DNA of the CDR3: TGCAGCGTTGCAGGAAGGATGAACACTGAAGCTTTCTTT. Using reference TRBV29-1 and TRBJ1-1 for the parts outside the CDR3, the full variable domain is SAVISQKPSRDICQRGTSLTIQCQVDSQVTMMFWYRQQPGQSLTLIATANQGSEATYESGFVIDKFPISRPNLTFSTLTVSNMSPEDSSIYLCSVAGRMNTEAFFGQGTRLTVV.

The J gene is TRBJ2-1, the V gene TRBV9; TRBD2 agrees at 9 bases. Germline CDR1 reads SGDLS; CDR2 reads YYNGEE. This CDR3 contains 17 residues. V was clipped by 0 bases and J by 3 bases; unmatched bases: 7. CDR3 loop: CASSVEPTAGGYNEQFF. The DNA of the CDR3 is TGTGCCAGCAGCGTAGAGCCCACAGCGGGGGGCTACAATGAGCAGTTCTTC.

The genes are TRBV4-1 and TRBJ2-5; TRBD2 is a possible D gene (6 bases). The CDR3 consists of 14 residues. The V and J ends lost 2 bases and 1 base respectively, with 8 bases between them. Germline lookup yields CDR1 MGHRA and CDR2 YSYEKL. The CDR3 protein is CASSQIAAQETQYF. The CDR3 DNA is TGCGCCAGCAGCCAAATAGCGGCCCAAGAGACCCAGTACTTC.

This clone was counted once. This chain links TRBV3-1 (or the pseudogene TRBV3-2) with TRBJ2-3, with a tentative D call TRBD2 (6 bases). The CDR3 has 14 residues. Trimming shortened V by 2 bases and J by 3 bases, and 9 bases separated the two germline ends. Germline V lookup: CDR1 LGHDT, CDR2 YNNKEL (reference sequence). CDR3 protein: CASSQSGVTDTQYF. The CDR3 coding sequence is TGTGCCAGCAGCCAATCGGGGGTTACAGATACGCAGTATTTT.

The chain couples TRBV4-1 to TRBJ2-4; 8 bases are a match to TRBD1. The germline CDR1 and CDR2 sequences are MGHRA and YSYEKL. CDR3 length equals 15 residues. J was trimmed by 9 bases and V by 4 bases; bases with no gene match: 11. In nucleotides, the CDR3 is TGCGCCAGCAGCCCCCCAGGGCAGGGGGCCGGCATTCAGTACTTC. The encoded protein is CASSPPGQGAGIQYF.

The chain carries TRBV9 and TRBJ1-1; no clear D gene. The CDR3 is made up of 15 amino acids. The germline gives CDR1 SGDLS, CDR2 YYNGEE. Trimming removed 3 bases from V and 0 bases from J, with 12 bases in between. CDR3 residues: CASSAQESMNTEAFF. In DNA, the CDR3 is TGTGCCAGCAGCGCTCAAGAGTCCATGAACACTGAAGCTTTCTTT. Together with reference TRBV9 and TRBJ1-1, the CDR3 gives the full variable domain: DSGVTQTPKHLITATGQRVTLRCSPRSGDLSVYWYQQSLDQGLQFLIQYYNGEERAKGNILERFSAQQFPDLHSELNLSSLELGDSALYFCASSAQESMNTEAFFGQGTRLTVV.

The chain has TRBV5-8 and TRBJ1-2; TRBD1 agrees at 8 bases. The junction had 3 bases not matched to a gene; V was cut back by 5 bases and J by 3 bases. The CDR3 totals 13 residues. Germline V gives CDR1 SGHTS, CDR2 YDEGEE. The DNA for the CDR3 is TGTGCCAGCAGGAAACAGGGGGACTATGGCTACACCTTC. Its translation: CASRKQGDYGYTF.

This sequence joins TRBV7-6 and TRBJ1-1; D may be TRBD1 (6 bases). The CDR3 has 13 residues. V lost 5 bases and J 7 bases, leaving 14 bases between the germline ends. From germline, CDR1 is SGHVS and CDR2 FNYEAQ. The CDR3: CASSRGGQIEAFF. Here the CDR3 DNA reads TGTGCCAGCAGCCGCGGAGGACAGATTGAAGCTTTCTTT.

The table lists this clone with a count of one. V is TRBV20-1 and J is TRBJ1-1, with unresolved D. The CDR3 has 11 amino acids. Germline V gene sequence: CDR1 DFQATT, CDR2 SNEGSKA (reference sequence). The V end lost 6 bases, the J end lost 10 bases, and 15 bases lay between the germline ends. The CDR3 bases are TGCAGTGCCCAATCCGATCTAGGAGCTTTCTTT. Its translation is CSAQSDLGAFF.

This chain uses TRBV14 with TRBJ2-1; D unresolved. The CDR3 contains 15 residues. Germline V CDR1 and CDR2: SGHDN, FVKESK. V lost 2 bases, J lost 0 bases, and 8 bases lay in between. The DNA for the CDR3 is TGTGCCAGCAGCCAACCGGAGAGCTCCTACAATGAGCAGTTCTTC. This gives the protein CASSQPESSYNEQFF.

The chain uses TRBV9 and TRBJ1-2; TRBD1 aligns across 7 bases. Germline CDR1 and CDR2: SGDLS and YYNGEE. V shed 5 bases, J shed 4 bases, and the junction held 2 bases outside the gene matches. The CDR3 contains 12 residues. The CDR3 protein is CASSGQAYGYTF. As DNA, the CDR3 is TGTGCCAGCAGTGGACAGGCCTATGGCTACACCTTC.

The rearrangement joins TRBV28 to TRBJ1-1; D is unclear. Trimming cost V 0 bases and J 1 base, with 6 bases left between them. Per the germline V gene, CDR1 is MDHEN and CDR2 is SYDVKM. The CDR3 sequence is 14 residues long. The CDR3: CASSLWRQNTEAFF. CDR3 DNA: TGTGCCAGCAGTTTATGGAGACAGAACACTGAAGCTTTCTTT.

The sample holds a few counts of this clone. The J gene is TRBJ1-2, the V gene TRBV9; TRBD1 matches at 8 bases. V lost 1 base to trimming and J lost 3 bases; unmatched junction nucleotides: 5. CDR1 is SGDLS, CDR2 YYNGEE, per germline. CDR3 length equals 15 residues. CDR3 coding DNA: TGTGCCAGCAGCGTACAGGGGGCAGGTGACTATGGCTACACCTTC. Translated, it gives CASSVQGAGDYGYTF. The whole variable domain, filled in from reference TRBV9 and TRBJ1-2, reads DSGVTQTPKHLITATGQRVTLRCSPRSGDLSVYWYQQSLDQGLQFLIQYYNGEERAKGNILERFSAQQFPDLHSELNLSSLELGDSALYFCASSVQGAGDYGYTFGSGTRLTVV.

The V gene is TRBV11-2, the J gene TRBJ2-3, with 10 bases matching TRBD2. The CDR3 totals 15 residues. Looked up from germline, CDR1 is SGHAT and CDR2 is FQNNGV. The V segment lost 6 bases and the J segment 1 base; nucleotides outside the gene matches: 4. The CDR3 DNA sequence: TGTGCCAGCAGACCCGGGACTAGCGGCACAGATACGCAGTATTTT. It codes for CASRPGTSGTDTQYF. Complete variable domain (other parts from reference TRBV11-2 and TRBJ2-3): EAGVAQSPRYKIIEKRQSVAFWCNPISGHATLYWYQQILGQGPKLLIQFQNNGVVDDSQLPKDRFSAERLKGVDSTLKIQPAKLEDSAVYLCASRPGTSGTDTQYFGPGTRLTVL.

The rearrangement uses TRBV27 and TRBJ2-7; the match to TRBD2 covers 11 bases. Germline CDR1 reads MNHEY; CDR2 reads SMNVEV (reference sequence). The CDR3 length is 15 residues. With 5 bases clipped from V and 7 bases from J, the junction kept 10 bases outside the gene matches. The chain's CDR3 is CASSPTLAGAREQYF. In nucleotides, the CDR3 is TGTGCCAGCAGTCCAACACTAGCGGGAGCGCGGGAGCAGTACTTC.

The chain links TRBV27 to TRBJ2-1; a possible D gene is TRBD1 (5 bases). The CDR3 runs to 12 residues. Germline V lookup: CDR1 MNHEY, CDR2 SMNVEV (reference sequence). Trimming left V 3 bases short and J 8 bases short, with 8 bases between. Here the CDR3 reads CASSLQGHEQFF. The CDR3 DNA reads TGTGCCAGCAGTTTGCAGGGCCATGAGCAGTTCTTC.

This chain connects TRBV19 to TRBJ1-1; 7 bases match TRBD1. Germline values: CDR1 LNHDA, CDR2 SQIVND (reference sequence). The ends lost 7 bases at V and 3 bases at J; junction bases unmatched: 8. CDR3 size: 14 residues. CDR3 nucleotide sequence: TGTGCCAGTAATCCGACAGGGAAGGACACTGAAGCTTTCTTT. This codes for CASNPTGKDTEAFF.

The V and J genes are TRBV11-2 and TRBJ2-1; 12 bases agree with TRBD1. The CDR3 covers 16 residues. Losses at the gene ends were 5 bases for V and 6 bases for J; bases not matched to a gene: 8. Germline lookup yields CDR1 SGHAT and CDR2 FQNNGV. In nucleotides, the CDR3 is TGTGCCAGCAGCATAGTCCGGGACAGGGGGCTCAATGAGCAGTTCTTC. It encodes CASSIVRDRGLNEQFF.

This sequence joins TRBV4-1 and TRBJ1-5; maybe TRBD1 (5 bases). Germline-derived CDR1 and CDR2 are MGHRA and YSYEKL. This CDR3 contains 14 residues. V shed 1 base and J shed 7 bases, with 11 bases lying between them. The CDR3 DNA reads TGCGCCAGCAGCCAAGGGAGGGGCGAGCAGCCCCAGCATTTT. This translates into CASSQGRGEQPQHF.

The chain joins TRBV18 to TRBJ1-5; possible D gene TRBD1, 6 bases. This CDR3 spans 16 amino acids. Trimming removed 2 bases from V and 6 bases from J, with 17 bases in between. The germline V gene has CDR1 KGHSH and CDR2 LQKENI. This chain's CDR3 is CASSPLDASGAQPQHF. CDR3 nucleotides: TGTGCCAGCTCACCATTGGATGCCTCAGGGGCTCAGCCCCAGCATTTT.

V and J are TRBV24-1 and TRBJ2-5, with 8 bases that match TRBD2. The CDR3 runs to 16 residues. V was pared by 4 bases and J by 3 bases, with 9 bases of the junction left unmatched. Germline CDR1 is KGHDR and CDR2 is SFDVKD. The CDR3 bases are TGTGCCACCAGTGACCCCGCGGCGGGAGGTGAAGAGACCCAGTACTTC. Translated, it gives CATSDPAAGGEETQYF.

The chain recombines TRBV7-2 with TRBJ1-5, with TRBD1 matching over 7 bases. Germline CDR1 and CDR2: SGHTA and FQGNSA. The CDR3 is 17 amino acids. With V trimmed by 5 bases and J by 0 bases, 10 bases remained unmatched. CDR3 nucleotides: TGTGCCAGCAGCCCCCTAGGGGGCTACTTTAGCAATCAGCCCCAGCATTTT. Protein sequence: CASSPLGGYFSNQPQHF.

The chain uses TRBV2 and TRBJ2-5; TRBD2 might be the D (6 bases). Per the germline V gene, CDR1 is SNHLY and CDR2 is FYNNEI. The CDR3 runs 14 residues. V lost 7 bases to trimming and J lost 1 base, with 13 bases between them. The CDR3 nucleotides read TGTGCCAGCAATTTAGCGGCCCGCCAAGAGACCCAGTACTTC. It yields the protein CASNLAARQETQYF. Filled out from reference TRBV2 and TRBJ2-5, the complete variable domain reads EPEVTQTPSHQVTQMGQEVILRCVPISNHLYFYWYRQILGQKVEFLVSFYNNEISEKSEIFDDQFSVERPDGSNFTLKIRSTKLEDSAMYFCASNLAARQETQYFGPGTRLLVL.

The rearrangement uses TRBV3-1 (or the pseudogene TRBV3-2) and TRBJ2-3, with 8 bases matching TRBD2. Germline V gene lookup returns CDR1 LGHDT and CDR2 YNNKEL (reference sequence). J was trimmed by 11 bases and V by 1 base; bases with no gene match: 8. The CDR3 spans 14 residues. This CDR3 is CASSQGSPGREQYF. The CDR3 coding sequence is TGTGCCAGCAGCCAAGGCTCCCCCGGGAGGGAGCAGTATTTT.

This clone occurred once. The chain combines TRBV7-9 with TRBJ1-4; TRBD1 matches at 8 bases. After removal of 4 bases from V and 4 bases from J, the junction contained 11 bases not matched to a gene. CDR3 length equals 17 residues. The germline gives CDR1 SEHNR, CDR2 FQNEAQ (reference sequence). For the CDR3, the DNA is TGTGCCAGCAGCTCGGCAGGGGGCGGTTGGGGTAATGAAAAACTGTTTTTT. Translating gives CASSSAGGGWGNEKLFF. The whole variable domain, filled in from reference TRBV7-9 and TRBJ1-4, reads DTGVSQNPRHKITKRGQNVTFRCDPISEHNRLYWYRQTLGQGPEFLTYFQNEAQLEKSRLLSDRFSAERPKGSFSTLEIQRTEQGDSAMYLCASSSAGGGWGNEKLFFGSGTQLSVL.

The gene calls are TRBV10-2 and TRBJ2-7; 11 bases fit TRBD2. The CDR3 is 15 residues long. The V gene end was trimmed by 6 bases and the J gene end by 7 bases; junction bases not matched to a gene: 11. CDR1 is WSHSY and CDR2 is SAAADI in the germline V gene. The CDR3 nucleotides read TGCGCCAGCAGCCATACTAGCGGGAGATTGAGAGAGCAGTACTTC. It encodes CASSHTSGRLREQYF.

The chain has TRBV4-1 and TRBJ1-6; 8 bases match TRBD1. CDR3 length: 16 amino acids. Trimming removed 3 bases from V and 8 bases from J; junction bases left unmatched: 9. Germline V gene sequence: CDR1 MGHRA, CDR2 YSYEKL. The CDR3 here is CASSHRTGSTDSPLHF. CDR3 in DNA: TGCGCCAGCAGCCACCGGACAGGGTCAACTGATTCACCCCTCCACTTT.

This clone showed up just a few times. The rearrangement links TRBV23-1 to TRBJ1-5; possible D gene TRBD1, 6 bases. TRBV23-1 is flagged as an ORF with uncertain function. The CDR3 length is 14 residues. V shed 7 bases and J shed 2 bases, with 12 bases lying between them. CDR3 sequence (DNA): TGCGCCAGCACCCCGGGACACCGCAATCAGCCCCAGCATTTT. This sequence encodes CASTPGHRNQPQHF.